A single sample gave rise to the 30 T cell receptor beta chains below, sequenced in a study of T cell changes during pregnancy in multiple sclerosis. Profiling relied on immunoSEQ multiplex PCR, and the TCRdb table lists in-frame clones only, not all of them. The sample holds some 75,000 clones; 90% to 95% are singletons and the top ten take more than 0.95%. The material sequenced was peripheral blood, taken in the second trimester of pregnancy. Receptors originate from a female donor with multiple sclerosis, enrolled in a pregnancy study.

The J gene is TRBJ2-6, the V gene TRBV2; D call uncertain. Trimming pared 7 bases from V and 2 bases from J, leaving 9 bases between. The CDR3 contains 14 residues. Germline V CDR1 and CDR2: SNHLY, FYNNEI. DNA of the CDR3: TGTGCCAGCACGGGTTTGGCTGGGGCCAACGTCCTGACTTTC. Protein: CASTGLAGANVLTF. Full variable domain (outside the CDR3, taken from reference TRBV2 and TRBJ2-6): EPEVTQTPSHQVTQMGQEVILRCVPISNHLYFYWYRQILGQKVEFLVSFYNNEISEKSEIFDDQFSVERPDGSNFTLKIRSTKLEDSAMYFCASTGLAGANVLTFGAGSRLTVL.

The chain employs TRBV27 and TRBJ1-2, with no clear D. Germline V gene lookup returns CDR1 MNHEY and CDR2 SMNVEV (reference sequence). The CDR3 covers 16 residues. Trimming removed 5 bases from V and 5 bases from J, with 21 bases in between. This CDR3 reads CASSARRTPSGYGYTF. The CDR3 region has the DNA TGTGCCAGCAGTGCCCGTCGTACACCCTCGGGTTATGGCTACACCTTC.

The chain uses TRBV4-2 and TRBJ2-3; TRBD2 agrees at 10 bases. J was trimmed by 2 bases and V by 0 bases; bases with no gene match: 5. Germline CDR1 reads LGHNA; CDR2 reads YNFKEQ. CDR3 length equals 17 residues. CDR3 protein: CASSQEASGSPTDTQYF. The CDR3 region has the DNA TGTGCCAGCAGCCAAGAGGCTAGCGGGAGCCCCACAGATACGCAGTATTTT.

The chain links TRBV19 to TRBJ2-3; 8 bases are a match to TRBD1. The CDR3 has 15 amino acids. Germline CDR1 and CDR2: LNHDA and SQIVND (reference sequence). V shed 3 bases, J shed 4 bases, and the junction held 6 bases outside the gene matches. In nucleotides, the CDR3 is TGTGCCAGTAGTATTGGACAGGGCCCTGCAGATACGCAGTATTTT. It codes for CASSIGQGPADTQYF.

Only one count was recorded for this clone. The chain combines TRBV7-2 with TRBJ2-2, with 11 bases lining up with TRBD1. The germline V gene has CDR1 SGHTA and CDR2 FQGNSA. The CDR3 contains 16 residues. Losses at the gene ends were 1 base for V and 3 bases for J; bases not matched to a gene: 1. The CDR3 DNA follows: TGTGCCAGCAGCTTAGGGACAGGGGGCTACACCGGGGAGCTGTTTTTT. This gives the protein CASSLGTGGYTGELFF.

The rearrangement joins TRBV4-2 to TRBJ2-1; the D gene is possibly TRBD2 (5 bases). Germline-derived CDR1 and CDR2 are LGHNA and YNFKEQ. This CDR3 spans 14 amino acids. The germline V and J ends were trimmed by 3 bases and 8 bases, with 14 bases remaining between them. DNA of the CDR3: TGTGCCAGCAGCCACCGCGGAGGAAGGGATGAGCAGTTCTTC. Residues: CASSHRGGRDEQFF.

CDR3 sequence: CASSLSGKWSEKLFF. The CDR3 coding sequence is TGTGCCAGCAGTTTATCGGGGAAATGGTCTGAAAAACTGTTTTTT. This chain links TRBV28 with TRBJ1-4; D unresolved. This CDR3 is 15 amino acids long. Trimming removed 1 base from V and 7 bases from J, with 13 bases in between. Germline CDR1 MDHEN, CDR2 SYDVKM.

The rearrangement links TRBV2 to TRBJ2-5, with 8 positions matching TRBD1. CDR1 is SNHLY, CDR2 FYNNEI, per germline. J was trimmed by 0 bases and V by 4 bases; bases with no gene match: 1. The CDR3 has 14 amino acids. The CDR3 here is CASSGDRHQETQYF. The DNA for the CDR3 is TGTGCCAGCAGTGGGGACAGGCACCAAGAGACCCAGTACTTC.

The J gene is TRBJ2-2, the V gene TRBV30; 9 bases are shared with TRBD1. The CDR3 totals 14 residues. Germline CDR1 reads GTSNPN; CDR2 reads SVGIG (reference sequence). Trimming took 4 bases from V and 8 from J; bases not matched to a gene: 8. This CDR3 reads CAWTMYRGRGELFF. CDR3 sequence (DNA): TGTGCCTGGACCATGTACAGGGGGCGTGGGGAGCTGTTTTTT.

The chain is built from TRBV5-1 and TRBJ2-7; the match to TRBD2 covers 8 bases. The CDR3 is 15 amino acids. Germline V CDR1 and CDR2: SGHRS, YFSETQ. J lost 3 bases, V lost 2 bases, and 7 bases had no gene match. DNA of the CDR3: TGCGCCAGCAGCTTTGTAACTAGCGGAGGCTACGAGCAGTACTTC. Encoded protein: CASSFVTSGGYEQYF.

The chain links TRBV5-4 to TRBJ2-3; possible D gene TRBD2, 5 bases. The CDR3 is made up of 14 amino acids. Trimming removed 0 bases from V and 5 bases from J, with 10 bases in between. Germline V lookup: CDR1 SGHNT, CDR2 YYREEE (reference sequence). The CDR3 spells CASSLGGVGDTQYF. The CDR3 region has the DNA TGTGCCAGCAGCTTGGGGGGAGTGGGAGATACGCAGTATTTT.

The rearrangement uses TRBV9 and TRBJ2-1; 9 positions match TRBD2. CDR1 SGDLS and CDR2 YYNGEE come from the germline V gene. This CDR3 region has 16 residues. Losses at the gene ends were 3 bases for V and 8 bases for J; bases not matched to a gene: 12. CDR3 in DNA: TGTGCCAGCAGCGCTCGGGGTAGCGGGAGAATCGATGAGCAGTTCTTC. Its translation is CASSARGSGRIDEQFF.

This clone was observed a single time. V is TRBV19 and J is TRBJ2-1, with D hard to call. CDR1 and CDR2 from the germline V gene are LNHDA and SQIVND (reference sequence). CDR3 length equals 17 residues. Deletions cut 3 bases from V and 0 bases from J, with 15 bases between. The chain's CDR3 is CASSIRPGLSSYNEQFF. The CDR3 DNA reads as TGTGCCAGTAGTATCCGGCCAGGCCTTAGCTCCTACAATGAGCAGTTCTTC.

The genes are TRBV4-1 and TRBJ2-2; a possible D gene is TRBD2 (5 bases). The CDR3 totals 14 residues. Germline assignment: CDR1 MGHRA and CDR2 YSYEKL. The germline V and J ends were trimmed by 4 bases and 2 bases, with 8 bases remaining between them. CDR3 DNA: TGCGCCAGCAGCCTCCGGGATAACACCGGGGAGCTGTTTTTT. It encodes CASSLRDNTGELFF.

V is TRBV5-1 and J is TRBJ2-2, with 10 bases fitting TRBD1. Trimming cost V 3 bases and J 4 bases; bases outside gene matches: 0. The CDR3 is made up of 14 amino acids. Germline values: CDR1 SGHRS, CDR2 YFSETQ. The CDR3 spells CASSWTGGTGELFF. Written as DNA, the CDR3 is TGCGCCAGCAGCTGGACAGGGGGCACCGGGGAGCTGTTTTTT.

The rearrangement links TRBV27 to TRBJ1-1, with 8 bases that match TRBD1. There are 15 residues in the CDR3. V shed 2 bases, J shed 1 base, and the junction held 3 bases outside the gene matches. Per the germline V gene, CDR1 is MNHEY and CDR2 is SMNVEV (reference sequence). The chain's CDR3 is CASSLQGASNTEAFF. The CDR3 coding sequence is TGTGCCAGCAGTTTACAGGGGGCCTCGAACACTGAAGCTTTCTTT.

The chain uses TRBV5-1 and TRBJ2-7; 13 nucleotides align to TRBD2. Germline trimming cut 0 bases from V and 6 bases from J; bases unmatched to any gene: 9. Germline V CDR1 and CDR2: SGHRS, YFSETQ. This CDR3 region has 17 residues. The CDR3 here is CASSLVGLAGARGEQYF. The CDR3 nucleotides read TGCGCCAGCAGCTTGGTAGGACTAGCGGGAGCACGAGGCGAGCAGTACTTC.

This rearrangement joins TRBV5-1 to TRBJ2-1; TRBD2 matches at 15 bases. Germline V gene data show CDR1 as SGHRS and CDR2 as YFSETQ. There are 19 residues in the CDR3. Losses at the gene ends were 0 bases for V and 6 bases for J; bases not matched to a gene: 10. CDR3 coding DNA: TGCGCCAGCAGCTTGGCGACGGGACTAGCGGGAGGTTCCCTCAATGAGCAGTTCTTC. Its translation: CASSLATGLAGGSLNEQFF. Drawing the rest from reference TRBV5-1 and TRBJ2-1, the complete variable domain is KAGVTQTPRYLIKTRGQQVTLSCSPISGHRSVSWYQQTPGQGLQFLFEYFSETQRNKGNFPGRFSGRQFSNSRSEMNVSTLELGDSALYLCASSLATGLAGGSLNEQFFGPGTRLTVL.

V is TRBV25-1 and J is TRBJ1-2; 7 nucleotides agree with TRBD1. Germline V gene data show CDR1 as MGHDK and CDR2 as SYGVNS. With V trimmed by 4 bases and J by 6 bases, 14 bases remained unmatched. The CDR3 is 16 residues long. The CDR3 nucleotides are TGTGCCAGCAGTGGGGGTCTAACAGGGGCACGACATGGCTACACCTTC. Protein: CASSGGLTGARHGYTF.

About this clone: Other DNA sequences in the same sample also yield this CDR3. The chain recombines TRBV27 with TRBJ2-7; no clear D. Per germline, CDR1 MNHEY and CDR2 SMNVEV (reference sequence). The CDR3 length is 12 residues. V was cut by 3 bases and J by 0 bases, with 3 bases left in between. CDR3 nucleotide sequence: TGTGCCAGCAGTTTTAACTCCTACGAGCAGTACTTC. It encodes CASSFNSYEQYF.

In this sample, this clone is medium-sized. The CDR3 DNA follows: TGTGCCAGCAGATCCGGGGGGTCGCTCACCGGGGAGCTGTTTTTT. This encodes CASRSGGSLTGELFF. This rearrangement joins TRBV27 to TRBJ2-2, with 7 bases lining up with TRBD2. CDR3 size: 15 residues. J gave up 4 bases and V 6 bases, and 8 bases lay outside the gene matches. Per germline, CDR1 MNHEY and CDR2 SMNVEV (reference sequence).

The V and J genes are TRBV2 and TRBJ2-5, with 14 positions matching TRBD2. The junction had 4 bases not matched to a gene; V was cut back by 8 bases and J by 5 bases. The CDR3 contains 14 residues. The germline V gene has CDR1 SNHLY and CDR2 FYNNEI. CDR3 sequence (DNA): TGTGCCAGCTCCTGGACTAGCGGGAGGGAGACCCAGTACTTC. Its protein product is CASSWTSGRETQYF.

The chain has TRBV6-5 and TRBJ2-5; TRBD2 matches 11 bases. The CDR3 sequence is 16 residues long. V trimming: 0 bases; J trimming: 4 bases; junction bases outside the gene matches: 4. Germline CDR1 is MNHEY and CDR2 is SVGAGI. CDR3 in amino acids: CASSYSASGRRETQYF. Here the CDR3 DNA reads TGTGCCAGCAGTTACTCGGCTAGCGGGAGGAGAGAGACCCAGTACTTC.

This chain links TRBV19 with TRBJ1-1; tentatively, D is TRBD1 (5 bases). The CDR3 is 15 residues long. Looked up from germline, CDR1 is LNHDA and CDR2 is SQIVND (reference sequence). Trimming shortened V by 4 bases and J by 0 bases, and 12 bases separated the two germline ends. The DNA of the CDR3 is TGTGCCAGTAGTACCCAGACAGCTATGAACACTGAAGCTTTCTTT. Translating gives CASSTQTAMNTEAFF.

The chain uses TRBV7-2 and TRBJ2-7, with 7 positions matching TRBD1. Per the germline V gene, CDR1 is SGHTA and CDR2 is FQGNSA. The CDR3 spans 17 residues. The V segment lost 0 bases and the J segment 2 bases; nucleotides outside the gene matches: 10. For the CDR3, the DNA is TGTGCCAGCAGCTTAGCGTCAATCGGGACAGCCACCTACGAGCAGTACTTC. It yields the protein CASSLASIGTATYEQYF.

V gene TRBV6-1 combines with J gene TRBJ1-5; 7 nucleotides align to TRBD1. The CDR3 loop spans 15 amino acids. J was trimmed by 1 base and V by 2 bases; bases with no gene match: 2. Germline assignment: CDR1 MNHNS and CDR2 SASEGT. CDR3 coding DNA: TGTGCCAGCAGTGAAACACAGGGGAGCAATCAGCCCCAGCATTTT. Amino acid sequence: CASSETQGSNQPQHF.

V is TRBV5-6 and J is TRBJ1-3; D uncertain. This CDR3 spans 14 amino acids. Per the germline V gene, CDR1 is SGHDT and CDR2 is YYEEEE. The V end lost 2 bases, the J end lost 2 bases, and 8 bases lay between the germline ends. The CDR3 DNA reads TGTGCCAGCAGCTTCGGGGTACCTGGAAACACCATATATTTT. This gives the protein CASSFGVPGNTIYF. Full variable domain (missing parts from reference TRBV5-6 and TRBJ1-3): DAGVTQSPTHLIKTRGQQVTLRCSPKSGHDTVSWYQQALGQGPQFIFQYYEEEERQRGNFPDRFSGHQFPNYSSELNVNALLLGDSALYLCASSFGVPGNTIYFGEGSWLTVV.

The CDR3 DNA is TGTGCCAGCAGCCCTCGGACAGGTCTAGGTGAAAAACTGTTTTTT. As protein: CASSPRTGLGEKLFF. The chain combines TRBV5-6 with TRBJ1-4; 7 nucleotides match TRBD1. The V and J ends lost 4 bases and 7 bases, in that order; junction bases with no gene match: 10. The CDR3 length is 15 residues. Germline V CDR1 and CDR2: SGHDT, YYEEEE.

This clone was recorded only once. The V and J genes are TRBV12-5 and TRBJ2-5, with D possibly matching TRBD1 (6 bases). This CDR3 comprises 14 residues. Trimming removed 5 bases from V and 4 bases from J, with 14 bases in between. Germline loops: CDR1 LGHNT, CDR2 FRNRAP. CDR3 nucleotide sequence: TGTGCTAGTGGTACAGGGTGGTCTTCAGAGACCCAGTACTTC. Translation gives CASGTGWSSETQYF.

Written as DNA, the CDR3 is TGCGCCAGCAGCCGGGAGGGGGGGTCGGGGGAGCAGTACTTC. Residues: CASSREGGSGEQYF. The chain uses TRBV5-1 and TRBJ2-7; 8 bases are shared with TRBD2. CDR1 SGHRS and CDR2 YFSETQ come from the germline V gene. With V trimmed by 4 bases and J by 7 bases, 10 bases remained unmatched. CDR3 length: 14 residues.